This T cell receptor beta chain derives from a study of T-cell memory formation after mild COVID-19. Study details: Largely, TCR clusters stayed within a single donor.

Of note for this clonotype: Its antigen is not known.

TCRdb re-derived calls from the 5' RACE reads in MiXCR, one entry per CDR3 protein. In the table there are 250,000 or so distinct CDR3 sequences, around a tenth of which are singletons. General study points: Contracting CD4+ clones sat mainly in CM and EM; CD8+ in EMRA. Pre-infection memory harbored some responding clones, suggesting cross-reactive memory joined. What remained unconfirmed was the SARS-CoV-2 specificity of second-wave clones peaking on day 37.

The CDR3 runs to 15 residues. V was trimmed by 5 bases and J by 1 base, leaving 12 bases between them. The V gene's germline CDR1 is MDHEN and CDR2 SYDVKM. The source is a man younger than 35 who had mild COVID-19 (a few samples of this study predate the infection). Cell type and time point are not known. The material sequenced was PBMCs or a T cell subset sorted from them (not recorded which). This chain uses TRBV28 with TRBJ2-4; D is unclear. CDR3 region: CASSPGTRAKNIQYF. CDR3 nucleotides: TGTGCCAGCAGTCCGGGTACGAGGGCCAAAAACATTCAGTACTTC.